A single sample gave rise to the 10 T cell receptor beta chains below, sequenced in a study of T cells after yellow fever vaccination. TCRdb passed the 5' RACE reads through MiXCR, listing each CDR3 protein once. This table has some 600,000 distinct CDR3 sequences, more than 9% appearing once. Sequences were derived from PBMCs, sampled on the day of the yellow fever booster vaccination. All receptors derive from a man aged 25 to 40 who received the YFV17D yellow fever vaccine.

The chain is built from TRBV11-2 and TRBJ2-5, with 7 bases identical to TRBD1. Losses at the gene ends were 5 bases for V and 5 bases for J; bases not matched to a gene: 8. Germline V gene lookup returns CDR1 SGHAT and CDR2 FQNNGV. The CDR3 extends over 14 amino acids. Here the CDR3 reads CASSTTGAWETQYF. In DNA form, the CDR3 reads TGTGCCAGCAGCACCACAGGGGCTTGGGAGACCCAGTACTTC.

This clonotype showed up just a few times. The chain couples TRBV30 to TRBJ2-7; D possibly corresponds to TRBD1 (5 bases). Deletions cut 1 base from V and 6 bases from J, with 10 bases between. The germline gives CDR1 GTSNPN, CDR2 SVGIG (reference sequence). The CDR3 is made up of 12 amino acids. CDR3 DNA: TGTGCCTGGAGTGCCCCCAGGGCCGAGCAGTACTTC. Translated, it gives CAWSAPRAEQYF.

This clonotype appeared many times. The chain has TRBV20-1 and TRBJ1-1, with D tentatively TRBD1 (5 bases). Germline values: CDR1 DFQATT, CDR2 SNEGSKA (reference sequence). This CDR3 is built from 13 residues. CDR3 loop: CRAEVAGGTEAFF. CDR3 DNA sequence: TGCAGGGCCGAGGTCGCCGGGGGCACTGAAGCTTTCTTT.

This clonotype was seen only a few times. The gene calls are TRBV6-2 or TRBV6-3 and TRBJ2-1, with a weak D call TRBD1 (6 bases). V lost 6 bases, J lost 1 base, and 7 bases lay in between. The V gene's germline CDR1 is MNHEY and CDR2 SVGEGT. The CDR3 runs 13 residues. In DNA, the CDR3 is TGTGCCAGCAGACAGGGATCCTACAATGAGCAGTTCTTC. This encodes CASRQGSYNEQFF.

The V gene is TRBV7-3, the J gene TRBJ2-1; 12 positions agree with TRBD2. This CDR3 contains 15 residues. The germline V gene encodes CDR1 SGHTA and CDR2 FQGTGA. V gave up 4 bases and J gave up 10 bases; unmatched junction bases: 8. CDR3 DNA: TGTGCCAGCAGCTCGGGACTAGCGGGCGCGAAGGAGCAGTTCTTC. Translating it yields CASSSGLAGAKEQFF.

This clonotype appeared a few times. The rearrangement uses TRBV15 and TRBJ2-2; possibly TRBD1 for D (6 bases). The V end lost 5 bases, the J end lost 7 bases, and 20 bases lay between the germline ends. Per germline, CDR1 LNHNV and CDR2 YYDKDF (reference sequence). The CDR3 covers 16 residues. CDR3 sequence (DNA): TGTGCCACCAGCCCGGTGAGCAGGGGTGATTTCGGGGAGCTGTTTTTT. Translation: CATSPVSRGDFGELFF.

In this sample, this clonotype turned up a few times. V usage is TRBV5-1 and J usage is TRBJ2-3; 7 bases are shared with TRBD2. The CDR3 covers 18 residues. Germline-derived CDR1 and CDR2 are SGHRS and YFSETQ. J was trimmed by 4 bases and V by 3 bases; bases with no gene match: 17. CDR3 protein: CASSSFGMTSFSSDTQYF. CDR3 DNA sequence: TGCGCCAGCAGCTCATTTGGGATGACTAGCTTCTCGTCAGATACGCAGTATTTT.

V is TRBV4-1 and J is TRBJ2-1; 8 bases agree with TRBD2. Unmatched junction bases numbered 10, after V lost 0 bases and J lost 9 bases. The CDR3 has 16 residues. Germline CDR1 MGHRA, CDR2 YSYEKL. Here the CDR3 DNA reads TGCGCCAGCAGCCAAGAAGCGGGACTAGTAGTTGGTGAGCAGTTCTTC. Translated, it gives CASSQEAGLVVGEQFF.

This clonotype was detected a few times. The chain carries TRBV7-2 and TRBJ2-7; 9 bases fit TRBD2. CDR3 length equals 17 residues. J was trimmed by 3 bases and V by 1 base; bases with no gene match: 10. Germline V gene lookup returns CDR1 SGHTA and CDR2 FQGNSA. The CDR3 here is CASSLVPLAGSFYEQYF. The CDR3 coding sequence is TGTGCCAGCAGCTTAGTCCCTCTAGCGGGATCATTCTACGAGCAGTACTTC.

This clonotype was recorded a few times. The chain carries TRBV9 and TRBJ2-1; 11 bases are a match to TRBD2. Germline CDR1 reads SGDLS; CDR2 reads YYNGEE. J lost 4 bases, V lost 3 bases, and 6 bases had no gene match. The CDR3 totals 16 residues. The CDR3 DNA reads TGTGCCAGCAGCGCGCTAGCGGGGGGAACTTACAATGAGCAGTTCTTC. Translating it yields CASSALAGGTYNEQFF.